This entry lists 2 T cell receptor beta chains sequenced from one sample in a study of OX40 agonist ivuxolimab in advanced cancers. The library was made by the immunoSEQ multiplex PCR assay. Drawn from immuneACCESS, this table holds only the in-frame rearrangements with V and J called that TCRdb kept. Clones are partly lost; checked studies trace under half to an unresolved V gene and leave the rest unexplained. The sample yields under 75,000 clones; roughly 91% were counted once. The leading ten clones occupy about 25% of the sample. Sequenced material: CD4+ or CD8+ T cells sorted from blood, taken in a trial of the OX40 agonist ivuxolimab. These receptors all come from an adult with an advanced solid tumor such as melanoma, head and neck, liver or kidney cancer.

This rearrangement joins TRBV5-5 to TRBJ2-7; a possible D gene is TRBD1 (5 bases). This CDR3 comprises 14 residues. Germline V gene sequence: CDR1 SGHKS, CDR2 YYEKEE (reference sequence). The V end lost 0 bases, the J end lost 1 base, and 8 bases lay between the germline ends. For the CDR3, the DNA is TGTGCCAGCAGCTTGGGGCAGGGATCCTACGAGCAGTACTTC. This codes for CASSLGQGSYEQYF.

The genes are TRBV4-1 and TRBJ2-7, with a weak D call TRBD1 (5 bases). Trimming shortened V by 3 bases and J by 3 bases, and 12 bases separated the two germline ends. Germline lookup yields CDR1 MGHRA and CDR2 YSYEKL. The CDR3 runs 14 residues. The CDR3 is CASSHRALGYEQYF. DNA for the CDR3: TGCGCCAGCAGCCACAGGGCCCTCGGCTACGAGCAGTACTTC.